This entry lists 26 T cell receptor beta chains sequenced from one sample in a study of blood T cell repertoires in COVID-19. Produced via immunoSEQ multiplex PCR; TCRdb's table is partial and in-frame only. In the table there are about 160,000 clones, about 80% of which are singletons. Input material: peripheral blood. These receptors all stem from a woman over 75 with acute or convalescent COVID-19.

The genes are TRBV28 and TRBJ2-5, with D possibly matching TRBD2 (5 bases). Germline CDR1 is MDHEN and CDR2 is SYDVKM. The CDR3 is 14 residues long. Between the trimmed V and J ends, which lost 3 bases and 3 bases, there was a span of 11 bases. The CDR3 DNA is TGTGCCAGCAGTTTGAGGGAGCCAGAAGAGACCCAGTACTTC. This sequence encodes CASSLREPEETQYF.

This clone appeared a few times. This sequence joins TRBV19 and TRBJ1-1, with D perhaps TRBD1 (6 bases). The germline CDR1 and CDR2 sequences are LNHDA and SQIVND (reference sequence). The CDR3 contains 13 residues. Trimming removed 10 bases from V and 5 bases from J, with 17 bases in between. CDR3 sequence reads: CAIQGSRFTEAFF. CDR3 DNA: TGTGCCATACAGGGATCCAGATTTACTGAAGCTTTCTTT.

The chain is built from TRBV6-5 and TRBJ2-7; 9 nucleotides match TRBD1. The V gene end was trimmed by 7 bases and the J gene end by 4 bases; junction bases not matched to a gene: 8. CDR3 length equals 14 residues. Germline CDR1 MNHEY, CDR2 SVGAGI. This CDR3 reads CASKAGQGGYEQYF. The CDR3 bases are TGTGCCAGCAAGGCGGGACAGGGAGGTTACGAGCAGTACTTC.

The rearrangement links TRBV7-2 to TRBJ1-2, with D tentatively TRBD1 (6 bases). The V and J ends lost 5 bases and 4 bases respectively, with 14 bases between them. CDR3 size: 14 residues. Germline CDR1 is SGHTA and CDR2 is FQGNSA. The CDR3 DNA sequence: TGTGCCAGCAGCCGTACTACAGGGACCTATGGCTACACCTTC. Translating gives CASSRTTGTYGYTF.

This sequence joins TRBV2 and TRBJ1-1; the D is unclear. Per the germline V gene, CDR1 is SNHLY and CDR2 is FYNNEI. The CDR3 has 17 residues. The germline V and J ends were trimmed by 2 bases and 3 bases, with 19 bases remaining between them. CDR3 coding DNA: TGTGCCAGCAGTGAACTACGTTGGATAATGGAGGACACTGAAGCTTTCTTT. Translated: CASSELRWIMEDTEAFF.

The chain has TRBV18 and TRBJ1-2, with TRBD1 matching over 8 bases. Trimming took 6 bases from V and 5 from J; bases not matched to a gene: 8. CDR1 is KGHSH and CDR2 is LQKENI in the germline V gene. The CDR3 has 14 residues. The CDR3 sequence is CASSLDRGPYGYTF. CDR3 sequence (DNA): TGTGCCAGCTCTCTCGACAGGGGCCCTTATGGCTACACCTTC. Full variable domain (remainder filled in from reference TRBV18 and TRBJ1-2): NAGVMQNPRHLVRRRGQEARLRCSPMKGHSHVYWYRQLPEEGLKFMVYLQKENIIDESGMPKERFSAEFPKEGPSILRIQQVVRGDSAAYFCASSLDRGPYGYTFGSGTRLTVV.

V is TRBV3-1 (or the pseudogene TRBV3-2) and J is TRBJ2-3; 10 bases agree with TRBD2. The CDR3 length is 17 residues. The V and J ends lost 6 bases and 1 base, in that order; junction bases with no gene match: 10. Germline CDR1 reads LGHDT; CDR2 reads YNNKEL (reference sequence). CDR3 bases: TGTGCCAGCAGTCGATCGAGCGGGAGGGGTGGCACAGATACGCAGTATTTT. Translating gives CASSRSSGRGGTDTQYF.

The DNA for the CDR3 is TGTGCCAGCAGGACTAGCGGGAACACCGGGGAGCTGTTTTTT. This gives the protein CASRTSGNTGELFF. The chain links TRBV6-4 to TRBJ2-2; TRBD2 matches 9 bases. The CDR3 contains 14 residues. V trimming: 6 bases; J trimming: 1 base; junction bases outside the gene matches: 0. Germline V CDR1 and CDR2: MRHNA, SNTAGT.

The V call is TRBV30, the J call TRBJ1-1; 7 bases match TRBD1. The length of the CDR3 is 13 residues. V dropped 5 bases and J dropped 11; count of bases not matched to a gene: 14. CDR1 is GTSNPN and CDR2 is SVGIG in the germline V gene (reference sequence). The CDR3 is CAWQKGAIVRAFF. DNA for the CDR3: TGTGCCTGGCAAAAGGGGGCGATAGTGCGGGCTTTCTTT.

This rearrangement joins TRBV24-1 to TRBJ2-1; TRBD1 matches 8 bases. Germline-derived CDR1 and CDR2 are KGHDR and SFDVKD. The V gene end was trimmed by 5 bases and the J gene end by 10 bases; junction bases not matched to a gene: 3. This CDR3 spans 12 amino acids. The CDR3 DNA sequence: TGTGCCACCAGTGTTGGGACAGGAGAGCAGTTCTTC. Translation gives CATSVGTGEQFF.

The chain combines TRBV6-6 with TRBJ2-7; perhaps TRBD1 as D (6 bases). The CDR3 has 13 amino acids. V shed 4 bases and J shed 7 bases, with 14 bases lying between them. Germline assignment: CDR1 MNHNY and CDR2 SVGAGI (reference sequence). CDR3 bases: TGTGCCAGCAGTTTTAAACAGGGTTGGGAGCAGTACTTC. This sequence encodes CASSFKQGWEQYF.

On this clone: Other DNA sequences in the same sample also yield this CDR3. The CDR3 reads CASSDRDTDTQYF. The CDR3 DNA reads as TGTGCCAGCAGTGATCGAGACACAGATACGCAGTATTTT. This chain uses TRBV2 with TRBJ2-3; D remains unclear. Trimming took off 3 bases at V and 2 bases at J, with 6 bases between the two ends. The CDR3 consists of 13 residues. Germline V gives CDR1 SNHLY, CDR2 FYNNEI.

V usage is TRBV7-2 and J usage is TRBJ1-1, with D unclear. Germline V gene lookup returns CDR1 SGHTA and CDR2 FQGNSA. This CDR3 has 15 residues. V shed 2 bases and J shed 3 bases, with 13 bases lying between them. The CDR3 DNA reads TGTGCCAGCAGCTTAACGGGAGGGAGGTACACTGAAGCTTTCTTT. Encoded protein: CASSLTGGRYTEAFF. The full variable domain, rest sourced from reference TRBV7-2 and TRBJ1-1, is GAGVSQSPSNKVTEKGKDVELRCDPISGHTALYWYRQSLGQGLEFLIYFQGNSAPDKSGLPSDRFSAERTGGSVSTLTIQRTQQEDSAVYLCASSLTGGRYTEAFFGQGTRLTVV.

The V and J genes are TRBV2 and TRBJ1-6; D uncertain. CDR1 is SNHLY, CDR2 FYNNEI, per germline. The V and J ends lost 4 bases and 10 bases respectively, with 14 bases between them. The CDR3 is made up of 14 amino acids. The CDR3 DNA sequence: TGTGCCAGCAGTGTCACACCACCCCACTCACCCCTCCACTTT. It yields the protein CASSVTPPHSPLHF.

The rearrangement joins TRBV2 to TRBJ2-1, with TRBD2 matching over 7 bases. Germline V CDR1 and CDR2: SNHLY, FYNNEI. The J segment lost 7 bases and the V segment lost 5 bases, leaving 5 bases of the junction unmatched. The CDR3 length is 13 residues. The CDR3 sequence: CASSRTSDNEQFF. CDR3 in DNA: TGTGCCAGCAGTCGGACTAGTGATAATGAGCAGTTCTTC.

This clone showed up just once. V usage is TRBV7-2 and J usage is TRBJ2-3; 12 nucleotides align to TRBD2. V dropped 5 bases and J dropped 6; count of bases not matched to a gene: 9. Germline V gives CDR1 SGHTA, CDR2 FQGNSA. This CDR3 contains 16 residues. The CDR3 region has the DNA TGTGCCAGCAGCCGTGCTAGCGGGGGGGCCGACGATACGCAGTATTTT. Translated: CASSRASGGADDTQYF.

The chain employs TRBV27 and TRBJ2-3; 8 bases match TRBD2. Germline loops: CDR1 MNHEY, CDR2 SMNVEV (reference sequence). Losses at the gene ends were 0 bases for V and 3 bases for J; bases not matched to a gene: 2. The CDR3 has 15 amino acids. CDR3 DNA sequence: TGTGCCAGCAGTTTATCGTCTAGCGGGACAGATACGCAGTATTTT. It encodes CASSLSSSGTDTQYF.

The chain's CDR3 is CASSFRVAGANVLTF. CDR3 in DNA: TGTGCCAGCAGCTTTCGGGTGGCTGGGGCCAACGTCCTGACTTTC. The V call is TRBV5-6, the J call TRBJ2-6; D not resolved. From germline, CDR1 is SGHDT and CDR2 YYEEEE. CDR3 size: 15 residues. Trimming took 2 bases from V and 2 from J, leaving 8 bases between them.

This clone was picked up one time. The CDR3 loop is CASSVDSDRGIYEQYF. CDR3 nucleotides: TGTGCCAGCAGCGTAGATAGTGACAGGGGCATCTACGAGCAGTACTTC. J is TRBJ2-7 and V is TRBV9; 8 positions match TRBD1. The germline CDR1 and CDR2 sequences are SGDLS and YYNGEE. The CDR3 length is 16 residues. V gave up 0 bases and J gave up 3 bases; unmatched junction bases: 8.

This clone was observed a single time. The CDR3 sequence: CASSLGDRAADTQYF. The CDR3 DNA reads TGCGCCAGCAGCTTGGGGGACAGGGCGGCAGATACGCAGTATTTT. The chain employs TRBV5-1 and TRBJ2-3; 9 bases align to TRBD1. J was trimmed by 4 bases and V by 0 bases; bases with no gene match: 3. In germline, CDR1 is SGHRS, CDR2 YFSETQ. This CDR3 region has 15 residues.

This rearrangement joins TRBV5-1 to TRBJ2-7, with D perhaps matching TRBD1 (6 bases). There are 16 residues in the CDR3. V lost 1 base and J 0 bases, leaving 14 bases between the germline ends. Germline V lookup: CDR1 SGHRS, CDR2 YFSETQ. CDR3 loop: CASSLFGGLSSYEQYF. The DNA of the CDR3 is TGCGCCAGCAGCTTGTTTGGGGGCTTATCCTCCTACGAGCAGTACTTC.

This clone turned up a few times. The rearrangement links TRBV5-1 to TRBJ2-1, with a tentative D call TRBD2 (7 bases). CDR1 and CDR2 from the germline V gene are SGHRS and YFSETQ. The CDR3 has 14 amino acids. V gave up 3 bases and J gave up 8 bases, with 15 bases separating them. The CDR3 sequence: CASSYTGGRDEQFF. Written as DNA, the CDR3 is TGCGCCAGCAGCTATACGGGGGGCCGGGATGAGCAGTTCTTC. The full variable domain, completed using reference TRBV5-1 and TRBJ2-1, is KAGVTQTPRYLIKTRGQQVTLSCSPISGHRSVSWYQQTPGQGLQFLFEYFSETQRNKGNFPGRFSGRQFSNSRSEMNVSTLELGDSALYLCASSYTGGRDEQFFGPGTRLTVL.

The V gene is TRBV5-4, the J gene TRBJ1-1; D may be TRBD1 (5 bases). The germline V and J ends were trimmed by 4 bases and 1 base, with 20 bases remaining between them. CDR3 length: 17 amino acids. CDR1 and CDR2 (germline): SGHNT, YYREEE (reference sequence). The CDR3 bases are TGTGCCAGCAGCCCTGTCCCGGTTCGAGGACAGAACACTGAAGCTTTCTTT. It translates to CASSPVPVRGQNTEAFF.

This clone has more than one count but fewer than ten. The J gene is TRBJ1-3, the V gene TRBV18; weak D call: TRBD1 (6 bases). CDR3 length equals 14 residues. Germline CDR1 and CDR2: KGHSH and LQKENI. Trimming left V 6 bases short and J 8 bases short, with 17 bases between. Written as DNA, the CDR3 is TGTGCCAGCTCCACGTCAGGGGCGGCGGACACCATATATTTT. This translates into CASSTSGAADTIYF.

This chain uses TRBV5-1 with TRBJ2-7; 7 bases are shared with TRBD1. Germline CDR1 and CDR2: SGHRS and YFSETQ. V was pared by 4 bases and J by 2 bases, with 9 bases of the junction left unmatched. This CDR3 has 15 amino acids. CDR3 nucleotides: TGCGCCAGCAGCGCATTGACAGGGAACGCCTACGAGCAGTACTTC. Encoded protein: CASSALTGNAYEQYF.

This chain uses TRBV28 with TRBJ1-4; D call uncertain. V was clipped by 7 bases and J by 8 bases, with 17 bases between them. The germline CDR1 and CDR2 sequences are MDHEN and SYDVKM. This CDR3 has 14 amino acids. The CDR3 bases are TGTGCCAGCACTTCGAAAGGGAGGACGGAAAAACTGTTTTTT. Protein: CASTSKGRTEKLFF.